This entry is about one T cell receptor beta chain. Its antigen is currently unknown. The data are from a study of blood T cells in healthy people across ages. Study-level results: Comparison with aged donors showed that long-lived donors had more naive CD4+ cells and higher diversity. Correlation between TCR beta diversity and naive T cell percentage was strong.

Ten milliliters was the volume of peripheral blood drawn from each donor. Total RNA extracted from each sample amounted to at least 5 micrograms. Primers used in a second PCR of about 7 to 12 cycles were a sample-barcoded 5' primer and a J-beta primer mix. Each CDR3 protein gets one entry after TCRdb re-called the 5' RACE reads with MiXCR. The table has 550,000 to 650,000 distinct CDR3 sequences, approximately 30% seen once; the top ten hold approximately 14%. V shed 6 bases and J shed 5 bases, with 12 bases lying between them. Germline loops: CDR1 ENHRY, CDR2 SYGVKD. This CDR3 spans 13 amino acids. Source material: blood. The genes are TRBV10-3 and TRBJ2-3, with TRBD2 as a possible D gene (7 bases). This receptor was taken from a woman aged 80 or over in good health. The CDR3 DNA sequence: TGTGCCATCAGCGCGGGGGCAGGAGATACGCAGTATTTT. Translating gives CAISAGAGDTQYF.